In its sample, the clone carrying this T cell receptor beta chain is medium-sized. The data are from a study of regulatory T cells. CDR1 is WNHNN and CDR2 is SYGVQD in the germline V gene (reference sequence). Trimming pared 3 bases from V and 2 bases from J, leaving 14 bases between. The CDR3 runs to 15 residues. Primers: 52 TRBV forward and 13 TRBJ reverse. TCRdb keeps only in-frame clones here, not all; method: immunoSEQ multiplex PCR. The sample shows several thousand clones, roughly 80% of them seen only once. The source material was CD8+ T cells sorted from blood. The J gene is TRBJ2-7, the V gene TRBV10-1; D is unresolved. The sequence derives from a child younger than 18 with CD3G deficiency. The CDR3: CASSDTGRVTYEQYF. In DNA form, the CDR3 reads TGCGCCAGCAGTGATACCGGCAGAGTCACCTACGAGCAGTACTTC.